These 8 T cell receptor beta chains were sequenced from one sample in a study of T cell responses to AZD1222 COVID-19 vaccine. Clones were sequenced by immunoSEQ multiplex PCR, and TCRdb holds only the in-frame ones, with some missing. This table holds about 160,000 clones, around 94% found once. The sample consisted of peripheral blood, taken 28 days after the second AZD1222 dose. Receptor source: an adult who received the AZD1222 COVID-19 vaccine.

The CDR3 coding sequence is TGCAGCGTCGTGGACAGGGCTCATGAAAAACTGTTTTTT. Translated: CSVVDRAHEKLFF. The genes are TRBV29-1 and TRBJ1-4, with 8 bases identical to TRBD1. Germline CDR1 reads SQVTM; CDR2 reads ANQGSEA. The CDR3 loop spans 13 amino acids. The trim removed 6 bases at V and 6 bases at J, leaving 6 bases unmatched. Full variable domain (missing parts from reference TRBV29-1 and TRBJ1-4): SAVISQKPSRDICQRGTSLTIQCQVDSQVTMMFWYRQQPGQSLTLIATANQGSEATYESGFVIDKFPISRPNLTFSTLTVSNMSPEDSSIYLCSVVDRAHEKLFFGSGTQLSVL.

The chain has TRBV6-1 and TRBJ2-1; perhaps TRBD2 as D (6 bases). The germline V and J ends were trimmed by 2 bases and 8 bases, with 13 bases remaining between them. The V gene's germline CDR1 is MNHNS and CDR2 SASEGT. The CDR3 totals 14 residues. CDR3 sequence: CASSEQPGEDEQFF. In DNA form, the CDR3 reads TGTGCCAGCAGTGAACAACCGGGAGAGGATGAGCAGTTCTTC.

The genes are TRBV3-1 (or the pseudogene TRBV3-2) and TRBJ2-7; 9 positions match TRBD2. Germline CDR1 LGHDT, CDR2 YNNKEL (reference sequence). This CDR3 is 15 amino acids long. V shed 3 bases, J shed 0 bases, and the junction held 3 bases outside the gene matches. CDR3 region: CASSQGGGASYEQYF. CDR3 sequence (DNA): TGTGCCAGCAGCCAGGGCGGGGGGGCCTCCTACGAGCAGTACTTC.

As regards this clone: One end of the junction is discordant with germline, which a read error may explain. The V call is TRBV2, the J call TRBJ1-2; D unresolved. The CDR3 is 12 residues long. The germline CDR1 and CDR2 sequences are SNHLY and FYNNEI. This chain's CDR3 is CASSDLLDSKFF. The CDR3 DNA reads as TGTGCCAGCAGTGACTTGTTAGACTCCAAGTTCTTC.

J is TRBJ1-5 and V is TRBV27; D is undetermined. Germline CDR1 and CDR2: MNHEY and SMNVEV (reference sequence). The CDR3 length is 13 residues. V lost 5 bases, J lost 11 bases, and 16 bases lay in between. CDR3 loop: CASSPFAGETQHF. CDR3 sequence (DNA): TGTGCCAGCAGTCCATTCGCTGGGGAGACCCAGCATTTT.

The rearrangement links TRBV4-1 to TRBJ2-7; D is perhaps TRBD1 (6 bases). From germline, CDR1 is MGHRA and CDR2 YSYEKL. Trimming shortened V by 4 bases and J by 5 bases, and 18 bases separated the two germline ends. The CDR3 extends over 15 amino acids. The CDR3 DNA reads TGCGCCAGCAGCCCATCTAGGGGGAACTACCACGAGCAGTACTTC. Translated: CASSPSRGNYHEQYF.

The chain links TRBV27 to TRBJ1-6; no clear D gene. The germline gives CDR1 MNHEY, CDR2 SMNVEV (reference sequence). This CDR3 region has 13 residues. V lost 2 bases and J lost 11, with 10 bases in between. The CDR3: CASSLAGIAPLHF. Written as DNA, the CDR3 is TGTGCCAGCAGTTTAGCGGGGATCGCACCCCTCCACTTT.

This clone was found once. One end of the junction is discordant with germline, which a read error may explain. The chain recombines TRBV5-1 with TRBJ1-6; TRBD1 matches at 8 bases. Germline V lookup: CDR1 SGHRS, CDR2 YFSETQ. The CDR3 has 16 residues. The CDR3 DNA sequence: TGCGCCAGCAGTTTGGACAGGGCTGCCTATAATTCACCCCTCCACTTT. Protein sequence: CASSLDRAAYNSPLHF.